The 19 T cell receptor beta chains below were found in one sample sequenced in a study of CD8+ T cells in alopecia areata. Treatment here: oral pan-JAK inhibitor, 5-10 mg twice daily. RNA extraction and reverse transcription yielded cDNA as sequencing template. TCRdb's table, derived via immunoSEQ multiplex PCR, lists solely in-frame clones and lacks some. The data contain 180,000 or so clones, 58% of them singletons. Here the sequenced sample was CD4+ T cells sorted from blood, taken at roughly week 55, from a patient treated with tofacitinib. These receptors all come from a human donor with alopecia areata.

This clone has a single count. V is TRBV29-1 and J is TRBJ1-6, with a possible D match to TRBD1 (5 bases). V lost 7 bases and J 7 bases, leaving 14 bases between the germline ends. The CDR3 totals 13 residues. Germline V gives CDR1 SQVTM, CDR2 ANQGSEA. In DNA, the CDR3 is TGCAGCGCAAGGGACGGCTCCAATTCACCCCTCCACTTT. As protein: CSARDGSNSPLHF. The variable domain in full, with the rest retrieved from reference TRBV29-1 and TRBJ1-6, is SAVISQKPSRDICQRGTSLTIQCQVDSQVTMMFWYRQQPGQSLTLIATANQGSEATYESGFVIDKFPISRPNLTFSTLTVSNMSPEDSSIYLCSARDGSNSPLHFGNGTRLTVT.

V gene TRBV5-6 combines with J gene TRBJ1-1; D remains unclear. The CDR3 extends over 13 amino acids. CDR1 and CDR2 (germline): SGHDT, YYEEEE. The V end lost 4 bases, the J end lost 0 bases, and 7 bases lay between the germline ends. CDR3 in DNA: TGTGCCAGCAGCGCCACAGTGAACACTGAAGCTTTCTTT. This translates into CASSATVNTEAFF.

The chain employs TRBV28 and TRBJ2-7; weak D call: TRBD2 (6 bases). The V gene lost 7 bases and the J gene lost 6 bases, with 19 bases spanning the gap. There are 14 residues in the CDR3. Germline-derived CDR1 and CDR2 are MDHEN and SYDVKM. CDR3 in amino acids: CASTIRDSQAEQYF. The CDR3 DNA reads TGTGCCAGCACCATCCGGGACTCTCAAGCCGAGCAGTACTTC.

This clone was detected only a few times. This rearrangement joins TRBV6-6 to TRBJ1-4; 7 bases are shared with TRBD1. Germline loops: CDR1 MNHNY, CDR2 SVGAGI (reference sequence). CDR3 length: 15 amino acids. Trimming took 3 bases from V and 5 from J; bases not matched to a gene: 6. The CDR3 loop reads CASSYPGQLNEKLFF. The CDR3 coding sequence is TGTGCCAGCAGTTATCCGGGACAGCTGAATGAAAAACTGTTTTTT.

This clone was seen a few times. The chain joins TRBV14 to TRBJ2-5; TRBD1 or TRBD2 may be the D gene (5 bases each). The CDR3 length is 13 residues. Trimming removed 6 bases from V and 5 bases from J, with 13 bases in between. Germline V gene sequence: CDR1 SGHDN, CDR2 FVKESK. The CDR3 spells CASSPRERETQYF. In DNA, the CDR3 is TGTGCCAGCAGTCCCAGGGAGAGGGAGACCCAGTACTTC.

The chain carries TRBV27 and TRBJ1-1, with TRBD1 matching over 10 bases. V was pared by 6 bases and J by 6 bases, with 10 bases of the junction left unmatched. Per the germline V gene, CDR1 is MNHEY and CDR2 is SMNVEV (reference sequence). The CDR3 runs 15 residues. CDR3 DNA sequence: TGTGCCAGCAGGTCCCCGGGACAGGGGAGGCCTGAAGCTTTCTTT. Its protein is CASRSPGQGRPEAFF.

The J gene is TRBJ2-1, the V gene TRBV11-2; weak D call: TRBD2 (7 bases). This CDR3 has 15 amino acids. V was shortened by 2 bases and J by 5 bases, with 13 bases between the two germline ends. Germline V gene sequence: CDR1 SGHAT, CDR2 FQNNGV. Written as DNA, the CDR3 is TGTGCCAGCAGCTTAATGCGGGGGCCCCACAATGAGCAGTTCTTC. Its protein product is CASSLMRGPHNEQFF.

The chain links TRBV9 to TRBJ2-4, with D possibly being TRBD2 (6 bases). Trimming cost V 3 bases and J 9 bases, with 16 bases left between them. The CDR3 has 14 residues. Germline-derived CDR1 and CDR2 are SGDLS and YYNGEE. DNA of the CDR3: TGTGCCAGCAGCGCCGGGCGGAGTAGCGGCATTCAGTACTTC. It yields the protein CASSAGRSSGIQYF.

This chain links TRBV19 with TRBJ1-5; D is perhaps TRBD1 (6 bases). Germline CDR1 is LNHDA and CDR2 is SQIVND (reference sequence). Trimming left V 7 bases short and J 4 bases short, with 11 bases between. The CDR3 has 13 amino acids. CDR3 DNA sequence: TGTGCCAGTACTGGACAGAATAATCAGCCCCAGCATTTT. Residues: CASTGQNNQPQHF.

CDR3 DNA: TGTGCCAGCAGTGAGGGACAGGGGAACTATGGCTACACCTTC. Translation: CASSEGQGNYGYTF. The V and J genes are TRBV6-5 and TRBJ1-2; 10 positions agree with TRBD1. The germline gives CDR1 MNHEY, CDR2 SVGAGI. V was clipped by 5 bases and J by 2 bases; unmatched bases: 2. The CDR3 totals 14 residues.

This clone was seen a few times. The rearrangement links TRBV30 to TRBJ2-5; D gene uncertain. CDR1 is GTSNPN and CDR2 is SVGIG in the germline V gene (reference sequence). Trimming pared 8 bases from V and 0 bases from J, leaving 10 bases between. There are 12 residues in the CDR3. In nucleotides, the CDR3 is TGTGCCCAGGCCGAGTACCAAGAGACCCAGTACTTC. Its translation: CAQAEYQETQYF.

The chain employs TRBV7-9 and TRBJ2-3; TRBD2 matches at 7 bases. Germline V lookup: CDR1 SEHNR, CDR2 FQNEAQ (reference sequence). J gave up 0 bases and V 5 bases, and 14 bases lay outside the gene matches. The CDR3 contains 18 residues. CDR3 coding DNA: TGTGCCAGCAGCAGACGGGTCGGCGGGGGAGGAAGCACAGATACGCAGTATTTT. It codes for CASSRRVGGGGSTDTQYF.

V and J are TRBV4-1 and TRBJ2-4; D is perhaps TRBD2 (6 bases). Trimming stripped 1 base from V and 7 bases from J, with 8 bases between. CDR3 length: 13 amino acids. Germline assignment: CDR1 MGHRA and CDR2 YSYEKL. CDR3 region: CASSQGGENIQYF. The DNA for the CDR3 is TGCGCCAGCAGCCAAGGGGGGGAGAACATTCAGTACTTC.

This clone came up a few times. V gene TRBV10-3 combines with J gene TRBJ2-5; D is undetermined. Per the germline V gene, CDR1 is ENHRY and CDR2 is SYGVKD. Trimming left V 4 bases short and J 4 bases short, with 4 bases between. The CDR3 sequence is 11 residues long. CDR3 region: CAISGGETQYF. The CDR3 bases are TGTGCCATCAGTGGGGGAGAGACCCAGTACTTC.

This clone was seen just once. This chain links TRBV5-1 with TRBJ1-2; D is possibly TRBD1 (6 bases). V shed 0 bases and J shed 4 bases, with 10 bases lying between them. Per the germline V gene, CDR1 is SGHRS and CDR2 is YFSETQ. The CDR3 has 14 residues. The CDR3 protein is CASSLAQTGYGYTF. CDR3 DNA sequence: TGCGCCAGCAGCTTGGCGCAGACAGGCTATGGCTACACCTTC.

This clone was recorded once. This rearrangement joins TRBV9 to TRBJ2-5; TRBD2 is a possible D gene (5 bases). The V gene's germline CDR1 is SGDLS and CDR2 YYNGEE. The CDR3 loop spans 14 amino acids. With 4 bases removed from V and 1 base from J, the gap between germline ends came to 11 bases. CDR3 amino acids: CASSPRGSQETQYF. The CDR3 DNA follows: TGTGCCAGCAGCCCCCGCGGGTCCCAAGAGACCCAGTACTTC.

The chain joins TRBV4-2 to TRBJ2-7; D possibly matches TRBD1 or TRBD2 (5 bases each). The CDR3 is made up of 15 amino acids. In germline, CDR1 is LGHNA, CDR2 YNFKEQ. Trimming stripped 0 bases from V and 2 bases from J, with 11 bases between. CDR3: CASSQEERGAYEQYF. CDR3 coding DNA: TGTGCCAGCAGCCAAGAAGAAAGGGGAGCCTACGAGCAGTACTTC.

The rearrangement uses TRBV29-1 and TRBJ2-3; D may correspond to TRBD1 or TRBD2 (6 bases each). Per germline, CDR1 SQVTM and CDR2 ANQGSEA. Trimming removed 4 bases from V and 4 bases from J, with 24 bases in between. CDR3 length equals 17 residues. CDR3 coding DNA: TGCAGCGTTGTAAGGGGGGCCCCGAGCTCGGGGGCAGATACGCAGTATTTT. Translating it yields CSVVRGAPSSGADTQYF.

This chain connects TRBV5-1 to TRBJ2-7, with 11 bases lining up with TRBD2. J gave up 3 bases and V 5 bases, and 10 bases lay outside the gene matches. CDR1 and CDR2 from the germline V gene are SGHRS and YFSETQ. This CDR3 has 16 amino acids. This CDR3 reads CASRRLAGGVFYEQYF. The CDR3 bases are TGCGCCAGCAGGCGTCTAGCGGGGGGAGTCTTCTACGAGCAGTACTTC.